These T cell receptor beta chains were read from a single sample in a study of blood T cell repertoires in COVID-19. Method: immunoSEQ multiplex PCR; TCRdb's copy keeps in-frame clones and lacks some. Of 30,000 to 35,000 clones listed, around 87% are singletons. Sequenced material: peripheral blood. The source is a man aged 55 to 69 with active COVID-19. Each CDR3 is given with its conserved first and last residue. D genes are given only for firm matches. Size tells how often a clone was seen (once, few, many) or the class of an expanded clone, and some rows leave it out.

TRBV19	.	TRBJ2-2	.	CASSRTQNTGELFF
TRBV4-3	.	TRBJ1-2	.	CASSQDSSGFNGYTF
TRBV7-8	.	TRBJ2-7	.	CAPRDTSYEQYF
TRBV7-2	.	TRBJ2-7	.	CASSLPSAHEQYF
TRBV2	.	TRBJ1-2	.	CASSEGGRSGGYTF
TRBV6-2/TRBV6-3	.	TRBJ2-1	.	CASSYPLGPLSYNEQFF
TRBV2	.	TRBJ1-6	.	CASSRYSSNSPLHF
TRBV2	TRBD1	TRBJ1-5	.	CASSQETGNQPQHF
TRBV29-1	TRBD1	TRBJ1-2	.	CSAERGQSDGYTF
TRBV7-9	TRBD1	TRBJ2-7	once	CASSSGQGGSDEQYF
TRBV3-1/TRBV3-2	.	TRBJ2-5	.	CASSHGGLAEETQYF
TRBV5-1	.	TRBJ2-3	.	CASSLAGQSSTDTQYF
TRBV5-1	TRBD1	TRBJ2-5	.	CASSKGQGALPETQYF
TRBV6-5	TRBD1	TRBJ2-7	.	CASSRDRDGEQYF
TRBV30	TRBD2	TRBJ2-1	once	CAWSPLGGGTRGDEQFF
TRBV19	.	TRBJ1-5	.	CASSIEGVSNQPQHF
TRBV19	.	TRBJ2-2	.	CASKWGRNTGELFF
TRBV4-2	.	TRBJ1-2	.	CASSQGRGGRYGYTF
TRBV4-2	.	TRBJ2-7	.	CASSQETAGYEQYF
TRBV19	.	TRBJ2-7	.	CASSITGHSYEQYF
TRBV18	.	TRBJ2-7	.	CASSGTRGEQYF
TRBV15	TRBD1	TRBJ1-5	.	CATSTRQGGNQPQHF
TRBV12-3/TRBV12-4	.	TRBJ1-5	.	CASSFKGEQPQHF
TRBV27	TRBD1	TRBJ2-7	.	CASSFARTGGSGEQYF
TRBV27	TRBD1	TRBJ2-7	.	CASRRGTGRSYEQYF
TRBV7-6	TRBD2	TRBJ2-3	.	CASSLSSGMPSTDTQYF
TRBV3-1/TRBV3-2	TRBD1	TRBJ1-1	.	CASSQSGTGPKENTEAFF
TRBV7-9	TRBD1	TRBJ1-1	.	CASSTPTGEDTEAFF
TRBV5-1	.	TRBJ2-7	.	CASSLARTDISYEQYF
TRBV27	TRBD1	TRBJ1-1	.	CASSLTGDTEAFF
TRBV7-8	.	TRBJ2-2	once	CASSLIQGPGELFF
TRBV11-2	.	TRBJ2-7	.	CASSPVVRPRGQSYEQYF
TRBV19	TRBD1	TRBJ1-1	once	CASSISPGGTEAFF
TRBV5-6	TRBD1	TRBJ2-5	.	CASGGTGVTTQYF
TRBV11-2	TRBD2	TRBJ2-3	.	CASSFVLAGGSDTQYF
TRBV5-1	TRBD1	TRBJ2-5	.	CATSPTGQETQYF
TRBV7-2	TRBD2	TRBJ2-3	.	CASSLGVAGDPADTQYF
TRBV5-6	TRBD1	TRBJ2-7	.	CASSWGQGEYEQYF
TRBV3-1/TRBV3-2	.	TRBJ1-5	.	CASSQVQSNQPQHF
TRBV5-1	.	TRBJ2-1	.	CASSLDRSTYNEQFF
TRBV15	TRBD1	TRBJ2-7	.	CATSKARLTGRYEQYF
TRBV29-1	.	TRBJ1-1	.	CSGAVLGTEAFF
TRBV5-1	.	TRBJ1-2	.	CASSLQSPAYGYTF
TRBV5-5	.	TRBJ2-2	.	CASSLSWQTNTGELFF
TRBV6-5	.	TRBJ2-7	.	CASSYSGRYEQYF
TRBV7-8	.	TRBJ2-7	few	CASSFLEYEQYF
TRBV11-2	TRBD2	TRBJ2-1	.	CASSLRTSAGGYNEQFF
TRBV27	.	TRBJ1-3	few	CASRQVSSGNTIYF
TRBV6-2/TRBV6-3	TRBD2	TRBJ2-1	.	CASSYSFAGGGDEQFF
TRBV5-5	.	TRBJ1-3	.	CASSTKAGSGNTIYF